A single TCR beta chain is shown here with its context. The sample is drawn from a study of CD8+CD57+ T cells in acquired aplastic anemia. The germline V gene has CDR1 MDHEN and CDR2 SYDVKM. Trimming stripped 6 bases from V and 10 bases from J, with 12 bases between. The CDR3 has 11 amino acids. Previously, flow cytometry had revealed CD8+CD57+ cell expansion in the patients chosen for sequencing. The patients all had a severe acquired aplastic anemia diagnosis. When blood sampling took place, the patients had received no therapy. For CDR3 and TCR beta VDJ profiling, genomic DNA was the template used. TCRdb recomputed calls from the reads with MiXCR, one row per CDR3 protein. The sample shows 200,000 to 250,000 distinct CDR3 sequences, around half of them seen only once.

This TCR came from a human donor with aplastic anemia. Sequenced material: sorted CD4+, CD8+, or CD8+CD57+ T cells (not recorded which) from PBMCs. V gene TRBV28 combines with J gene TRBJ1-1; D gene unclear. CDR3 sequence reads: CASSRTLRAFF. CDR3 sequence (DNA): TGTGCCAGCAGCCGGACTCTTCGAGCTTTCTTT.